This T cell receptor (beta chain) was observed in a study of early T cells in non-severe SARS-CoV-2 infection. About the research overall: Sequencing was performed on bulk RNA from unsorted whole blood, leaving chains unpaired.

V lost 6 bases and J 5 bases, leaving 13 bases between the germline ends. The CDR3 is made up of 13 amino acids. Germline V CDR1 and CDR2: MDHEN, SYDVKM. The TCR library protocol attached unique molecular identifiers to the individual cDNA molecules. From the 5' RACE reads, TCRdb called clonotypes with MiXCR, one entry per CDR3 protein. Here the sample spans some 90,000 distinct CDR3 sequences, under 15% being singletons. This clonotype was found a few times. Antigen specificity is unknown. Study-wide points: Anti-spike CD8 specificities were favored by VDJdb matching, whose results missed private and CD4 specificities.

This TCR was recovered from an adult who was a healthcare worker with PCR-confirmed SARS-CoV-2 infection or an uninfected control (not recorded which). The V and J genes are TRBV28 and TRBJ2-5; no reliable D call. The material sequenced was whole blood. DNA for the CDR3: TGTGCCAGCAGCCCCCCGGGTACGGAGACCCAGTACTTC. Translating gives CASSPPGTETQYF. Full variable domain (outside the CDR3, taken from reference TRBV28 and TRBJ2-5): DVKVTQSSRYLVKRTGEKVFLECVQDMDHENMFWYRQDPGLGLRLIYFSYDVKMKEKGDIPEGYSVSREKKERFSLILESASTNQTSMYLCASSPPGTETQYFGPGTRLLVL.